Listed below are T cell receptor beta chains from one sample, sequenced in a study of blood T cell repertoires in COVID-19. The table came from immunoSEQ multiplex PCR; TCRdb's copy has only in-frame clones and leaves some out. The table includes 55,000 to 65,000 clones, approximately 75% detected once. The sample comprised peripheral blood. These receptors originate from a man in his 60s with COVID-19, enrolled during active disease. Each CDR3 is given with its conserved first and last residue. A D gene is named only where the DNA matches it firmly. For some rows the clone size is stated as once, few or many, or as a class when expanded; others skip it.

j_call clone_size d_call v_call cdr3_aa cdr3_nt
TRBJ2-1 . TRBD1 TRBV27 CASSLVDRVGNEQFF TGTGCCAGCAGTTTGGTAGACAGGGTGGGGAATGAGCAGTTCTTC
TRBJ1-1 . . TRBV9 CASSVVVGGTEAFF TGTGCCAGCAGCGTAGTTGTCGGGGGCACTGAAGCTTTCTTT
TRBJ2-2 once . TRBV12-3/TRBV12-4 CASSILNTGELFF TGTGCCAGCAGTATCCTAAACACCGGGGAGCTGTTTTTT
TRBJ1-1 many . TRBV6-5 CASSYSGGRRHTEAFF TGTGCCAGCAGTTACAGCGGGGGGCGGAGGCACACTGAAGCTTTCTTT
TRBJ2-7 . . TRBV30 CAWTPGNSGYEQYF TGTGCCTGGACCCCCGGGAATAGCGGATACGAGCAGTACTTC
TRBJ2-3 . . TRBV27 CASHTLRQSTDTQYF TGTGCCAGCCACACCCTGAGACAGTCCACAGATACGCAGTATTTT
TRBJ2-5 . . TRBV18 CASSPGLRETQYF TGTGCCAGCTCACCGGGACTTCGAGAGACCCAGTACTTC
TRBJ2-7 few TRBD1 TRBV10-2 CASGGGTGTHEQYF TGCGCCAGCGGAGGCGGGACAGGGACCCACGAGCAGTACTTC
TRBJ2-6 . . TRBV19 CASSNGLTDVLTF TGTGCCAGTAGTAATGGGCTAACGGACGTCCTGACTTTC
TRBJ2-7 . TRBD1 TRBV11-2 CASSDRDREGYEQYF TGTGCCAGCAGCGACCGGGACAGGGAAGGTTACGAGCAGTACTTC
TRBJ2-3 once . TRBV4-3 CASSQQVGADTQYF TGCGCCAGCAGCCAGCAGGTTGGCGCAGATACGCAGTATTTT
TRBJ2-1 . TRBD1 TRBV7-9 CASSLQGAGEQFF TGTGCCAGCAGCTTGCAGGGGGCGGGTGAGCAGTTCTTC
TRBJ2-7 . . TRBV7-9 CASSFSGSYEQYF TGTGCCAGCAGCTTCTCAGGGTCCTACGAGCAGTACTTC
TRBJ2-1 . . TRBV7-6 CASSLVAGASYNEQFF TGTGCCAGCAGCTTAGTGGCGGGGGCATCCTACAATGAGCAGTTCTTC
TRBJ2-1 . . TRBV3-1/TRBV3-2 CASSLSSVEQFF TGTGCCAGCAGCCTATCTAGCGTGGAGCAGTTCTTC
TRBJ2-7 few . TRBV7-9 CASSGQGASYEQYF TGTGCCAGCAGCGGGCAAGGGGCCTCCTACGAGCAGTACTTC
TRBJ1-2 few . TRBV5-1 CASSLTSREGGYTF TGCGCCAGCAGCTTAACGTCCAGGGAAGGCGGCTACACCTTC
TRBJ2-5 . TRBD1 TRBV5-4 CASSSPGQGQETQYF TGTGCCAGCAGCTCACCGGGACAGGGTCAAGAGACCCAGTACTTC